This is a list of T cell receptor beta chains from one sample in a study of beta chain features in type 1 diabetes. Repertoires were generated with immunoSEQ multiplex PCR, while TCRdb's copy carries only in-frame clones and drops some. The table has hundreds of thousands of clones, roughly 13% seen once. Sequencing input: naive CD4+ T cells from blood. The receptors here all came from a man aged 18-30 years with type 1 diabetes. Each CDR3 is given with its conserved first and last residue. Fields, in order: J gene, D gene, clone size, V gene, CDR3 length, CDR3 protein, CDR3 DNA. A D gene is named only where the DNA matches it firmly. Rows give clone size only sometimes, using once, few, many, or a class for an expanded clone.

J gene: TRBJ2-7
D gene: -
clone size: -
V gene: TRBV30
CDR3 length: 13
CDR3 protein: CAWSVDGSAEQYF
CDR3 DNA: TGTGCCTGGAGTGTAGACGGATCGGCGGAGCAGTACTTC

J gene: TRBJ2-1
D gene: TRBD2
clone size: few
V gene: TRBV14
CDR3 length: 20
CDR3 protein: CASSQGPLAGGQGVYNEQFF
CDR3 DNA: TGTGCCAGCAGCCAAGGTCCTCTAGCGGGAGGCCAAGGGGTTTACAATGAGCAGTTCTTC

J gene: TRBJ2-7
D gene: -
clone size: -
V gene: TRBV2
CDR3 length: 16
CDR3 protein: CASNVQLGVQVGEQYF
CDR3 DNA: TGTGCCAGCAATGTGCAGCTGGGAGTACAAGTGGGCGAGCAGTACTTC

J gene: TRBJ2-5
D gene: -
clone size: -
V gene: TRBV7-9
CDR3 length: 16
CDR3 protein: CASSLLGPLRGETQYF
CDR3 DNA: TGTGCCAGCAGCTTATTGGGACCCTTAAGGGGAGAGACCCAGTACTTC

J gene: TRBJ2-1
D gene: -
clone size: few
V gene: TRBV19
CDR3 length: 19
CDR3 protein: CASSASAPGLLSSYNEQFF
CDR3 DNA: TGTGCCAGTAGTGCTAGTGCCCCGGGACTCCTGAGCTCCTACAATGAGCAGTTCTTC

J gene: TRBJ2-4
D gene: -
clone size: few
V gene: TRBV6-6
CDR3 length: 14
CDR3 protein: CASRGGSDKNIQYF
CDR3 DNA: TGTGCCAGCAGGGGCGGGTCAGACAAAAACATTCAGTACTTC

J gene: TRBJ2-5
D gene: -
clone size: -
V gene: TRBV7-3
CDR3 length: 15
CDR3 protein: CASSLRAKDGRPSHF
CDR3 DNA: TGTGCCAGCAGCTTACGGGCAAAGGATGGGAGACCCAGCCACTTC

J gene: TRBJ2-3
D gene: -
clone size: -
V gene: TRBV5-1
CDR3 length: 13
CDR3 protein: CASFDLSTDTQYF
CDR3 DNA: TGCGCCAGCTTCGATTTGAGCACAGATACGCAGTATTTT

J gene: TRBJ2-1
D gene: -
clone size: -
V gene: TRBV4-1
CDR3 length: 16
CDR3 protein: CASSQGNPGLGNEQFF
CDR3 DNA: TGCGCCAGCAGCCAAGGGAACCCGGGACTGGGTAATGAGCAGTTCTTC

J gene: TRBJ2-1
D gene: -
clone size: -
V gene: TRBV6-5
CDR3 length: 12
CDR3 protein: CASRRGSGEQFF
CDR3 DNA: TGTGCCAGCAGAAGGGGGTCTGGTGAGCAGTTCTTC

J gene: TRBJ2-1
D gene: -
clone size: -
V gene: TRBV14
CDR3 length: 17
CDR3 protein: CASSQEISLSSYNEQFF
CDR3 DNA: TGTGCCAGCAGCCAAGAGATTAGCTTGAGCTCCTACAATGAGCAGTTCTTC

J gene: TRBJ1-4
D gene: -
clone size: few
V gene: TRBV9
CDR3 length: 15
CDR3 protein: CASSPRESTNEKLFF
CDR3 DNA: TGTGCCAGCAGCCCCCGGGAATCAACTAATGAAAAACTGTTTTTT

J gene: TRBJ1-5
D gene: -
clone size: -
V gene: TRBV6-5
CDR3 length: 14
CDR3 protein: CASRPGTHNQPQHF
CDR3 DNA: TGTGCCAGCAGGCCCGGTACACACAATCAGCCCCAGCATTTT

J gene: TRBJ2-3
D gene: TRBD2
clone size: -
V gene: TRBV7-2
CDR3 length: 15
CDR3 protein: CASSSNGGGADTQYF
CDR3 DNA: TGTGCCAGCAGCTCGAATGGGGGAGGGGCAGATACGCAGTATTTT

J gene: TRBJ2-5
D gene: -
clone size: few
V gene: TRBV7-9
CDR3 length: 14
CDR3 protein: CASSRPRGGETQYF
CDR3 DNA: TGTGCCAGCAGCCGCCCCAGGGGAGGAGAGACCCAGTACTTC

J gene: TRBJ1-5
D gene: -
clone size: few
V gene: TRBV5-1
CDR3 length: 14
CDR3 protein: CASSLAGGDQPQHF
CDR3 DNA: TGCGCCAGCAGCTTGGCTGGGGGGGACCAGCCCCAGCATTTT

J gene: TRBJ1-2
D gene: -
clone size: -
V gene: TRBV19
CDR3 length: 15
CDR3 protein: CASSSGDIPSKGYTF
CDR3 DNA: TGTGCCAGTAGTTCTGGGGACATCCCGTCTAAAGGCTACACCTTC

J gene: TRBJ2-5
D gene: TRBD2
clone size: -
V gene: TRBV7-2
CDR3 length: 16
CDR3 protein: CASSLVGLVSGETQYF
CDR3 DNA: TGTGCCAGCAGCTTAGTGGGACTAGTGAGTGGAGAGACCCAGTACTTC

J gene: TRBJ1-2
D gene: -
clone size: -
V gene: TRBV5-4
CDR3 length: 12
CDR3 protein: CASSFRVGGYTF
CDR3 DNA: TGTGCCAGCAGCTTCCGGGTAGGGGGCTACACCTTC

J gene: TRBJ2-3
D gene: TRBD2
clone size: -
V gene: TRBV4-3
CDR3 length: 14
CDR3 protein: CASSGSGDTDTQYF
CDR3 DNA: TGCGCCAGCAGCGGAAGCGGGGATACAGATACGCAGTATTTT

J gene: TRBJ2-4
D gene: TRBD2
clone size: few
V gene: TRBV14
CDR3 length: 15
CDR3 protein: CARRTSGSLRNIQYF
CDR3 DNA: TGTGCCAGGCGGACTAGCGGGAGCTTGAGAAACATTCAGTACTTC

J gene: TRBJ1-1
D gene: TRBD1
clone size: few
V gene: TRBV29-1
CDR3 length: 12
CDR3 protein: CSGRQGGPEAFF
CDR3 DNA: TGCAGCGGCCGACAGGGAGGACCTGAAGCTTTCTTT

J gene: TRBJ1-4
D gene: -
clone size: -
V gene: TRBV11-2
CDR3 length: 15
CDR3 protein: CASSSIGGTNEKLFF
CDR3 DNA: TGTGCCAGCAGCTCGATAGGGGGGACTAATGAAAAACTGTTTTTT

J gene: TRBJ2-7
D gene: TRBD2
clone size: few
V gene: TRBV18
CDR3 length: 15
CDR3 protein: CASSPNSGNSYEQYF
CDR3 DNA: TGTGCCAGCTCACCTAACAGCGGGAACTCCTACGAGCAGTACTTC

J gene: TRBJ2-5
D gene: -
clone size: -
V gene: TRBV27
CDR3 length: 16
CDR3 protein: CASSLFGPRSGETQYF
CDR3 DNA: TGTGCCAGCAGTCTTTTCGGGCCTAGATCAGGAGAGACCCAGTACTTC

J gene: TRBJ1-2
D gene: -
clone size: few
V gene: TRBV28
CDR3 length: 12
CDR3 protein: CASSLQSYGYTF
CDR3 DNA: TGTGCCAGCAGTTTGCAGAGCTATGGCTACACCTTC

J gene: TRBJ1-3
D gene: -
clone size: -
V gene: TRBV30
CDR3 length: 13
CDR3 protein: CAWGKGPGNTIYF
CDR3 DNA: TGTGCCTGGGGCAAGGGGCCTGGAAACACCATATATTTT

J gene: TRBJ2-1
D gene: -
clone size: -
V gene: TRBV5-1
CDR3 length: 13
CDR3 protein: CASRLGAYNEQFF
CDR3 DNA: TGCGCCAGTCGTCTGGGGGCCTACAATGAGCAGTTCTTC

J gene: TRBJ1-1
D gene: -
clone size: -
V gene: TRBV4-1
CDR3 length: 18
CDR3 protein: CASSQRARLQGGKTEAFF
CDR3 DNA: TGCGCCAGCAGCCAACGGGCCCGGCTTCAGGGTGGAAAAACTGAAGCTTTCTTT